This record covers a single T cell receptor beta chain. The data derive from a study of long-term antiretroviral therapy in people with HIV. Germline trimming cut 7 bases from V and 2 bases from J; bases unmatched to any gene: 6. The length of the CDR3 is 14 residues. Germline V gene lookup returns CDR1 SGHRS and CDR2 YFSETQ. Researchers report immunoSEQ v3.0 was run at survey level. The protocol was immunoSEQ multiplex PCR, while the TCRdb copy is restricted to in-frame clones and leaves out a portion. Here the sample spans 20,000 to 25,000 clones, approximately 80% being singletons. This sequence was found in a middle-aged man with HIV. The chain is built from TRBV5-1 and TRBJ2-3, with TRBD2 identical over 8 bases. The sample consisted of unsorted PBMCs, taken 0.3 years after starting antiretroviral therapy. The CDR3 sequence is CASYFGGDTDTQYF. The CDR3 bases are TGCGCCAGCTACTTCGGGGGGGACACAGATACGCAGTATTTT. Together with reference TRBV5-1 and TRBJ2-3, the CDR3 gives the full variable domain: KAGVTQTPRYLIKTRGQQVTLSCSPISGHRSVSWYQQTPGQGLQFLFEYFSETQRNKGNFPGRFSGRQFSNSRSEMNVSTLELGDSALYLCASYFGGDTDTQYFGPGTRLTVL.